The present TCR beta chain was sequenced within a study of T cell changes during pregnancy in multiple sclerosis. V was pared by 0 bases and J by 10 bases, with 9 bases of the junction left unmatched. CDR1 and CDR2 from the germline V gene are SGHNT and YENEEA. This CDR3 is built from 15 residues. Sequencing used immunoSEQ multiplex PCR; TCRdb keeps in-frame clones, though not all of them. The sample records tens of thousands of clones, roughly 93% being singletons. The receptor's source is a female donor with multiple sclerosis, enrolled in a pregnancy study. J is TRBJ2-1 and V is TRBV11-3; 7 bases map to TRBD2. The material was peripheral blood, obtained in the first trimester of pregnancy. This chain's CDR3 is CASSLDWGGVGEQFF. The CDR3 nucleotides are TGTGCCAGCAGCTTAGACTGGGGGGGGGTTGGGGAGCAGTTCTTC.